The rows below give T cell receptor beta chains drawn from one sample of a study of control samples from healthy donors and cancer patients. TCRdb's copy holds only in-frame clones and misses some; the assay was immunoSEQ multiplex PCR. The sample gives 150,000 to 200,000 clones, 85% to 95% of which show up once; approximately 4% is in the top ten. Sequencing was done on a sample of blood. These TCRs come from a woman in her sixties or seventies in good health. The CDR3 runs from the conserved cysteine through the conserved F or W. Fields, in order: D gene, V gene, J gene, CDR3 protein. A D gene is named only where the DNA matches it firmly.

TRBD2	TRBV13	TRBJ2-7	CASSPGGGYDEQYF
NA	TRBV5-1	TRBJ1-4	CASSLSQSNEKLFF
TRBD1	TRBV9	TRBJ1-2	CASSGEPGTGFGYTF
NA	TRBV19	TRBJ1-5	CASSIDTSWGQPQHF
TRBD1	TRBV30	TRBJ1-2	CAWKSGTGLYGYTF
TRBD1	TRBV7-2	TRBJ2-3	CASSKGQSTDTQYF
NA	TRBV7-6	TRBJ2-5	CASSLGGGQETQYF
NA	TRBV5-4	TRBJ1-1	CASRRAYKLTEAFF
NA	TRBV4-2	TRBJ1-1	CASSPSSGTAGDTEAFF
NA	TRBV11-3	TRBJ2-1	CASSGGGFKEQFF
TRBD1	TRBV7-3	TRBJ2-2	CASSPDRVNTGELFF
NA	TRBV3-1/TRBV3-2	TRBJ1-1	CASSQGRVNTEAFF
NA	TRBV5-6	TRBJ1-2	CASSLERDKVIGYTF
TRBD1	TRBV7-9	TRBJ2-7	CASSLDPKSGTGPYEQYF
NA	TRBV7-3	TRBJ1-3	CASSLSGSGNTIYF
NA	TRBV7-9	TRBJ2-1	CASSIGSGSYNEQFF
TRBD2	TRBV30	TRBJ2-1	CAWKVSGGLYNEQFF
NA	TRBV7-6	TRBJ2-2	CASSLNRVTGELFF
NA	TRBV7-2	TRBJ2-5	CASSASRETQYF
NA	TRBV12-5	TRBJ1-5	CASGVVGEGSNQPQHF
NA	TRBV4-1	TRBJ2-7	CASSQDYPRTEAYEQYF
NA	TRBV9	TRBJ2-3	CASSVTQGEDTQYF
NA	TRBV7-9	TRBJ2-7	CASSHHLGDIPPWDYEQYF
NA	TRBV4-3	TRBJ1-2	CASSFLRGEGYGYTF
NA	TRBV7-8	TRBJ1-5	CASSPLDIYQPQHF
NA	TRBV7-2	TRBJ1-4	CASSRDLTEKLFF
NA	TRBV5-1	TRBJ1-1	CATTDMGNTEAFF
TRBD1	TRBV5-1	TRBJ1-2	CASSLEARGQVGYTF
TRBD1	TRBV6-2/TRBV6-3	TRBJ2-2	CASSYSMTGGTGELFF
NA	TRBV11-2	TRBJ2-1	CASSSSWVTGNEQFF
NA	TRBV9	TRBJ1-1	CASSAVGLNTEAFF
NA	TRBV7-2	TRBJ1-2	CASSTFGANYGYTF
NA	TRBV15	TRBJ2-3	CATVSRGNPTDTQYF
NA	TRBV30	TRBJ2-5	CAWSVKRGRSETQYF
NA	TRBV7-9	TRBJ1-2	CASSDNYGYTF
NA	TRBV11-2	TRBJ1-1	CASSPRLGGRTEAFF
NA	TRBV27	TRBJ1-1	CASSDRGTEAFF
NA	TRBV4-1	TRBJ1-1	CASSPMVDNMNTEAFF
NA	TRBV7-9	TRBJ2-2	CASSLIRGKGTGELFF
NA	TRBV7-2	TRBJ2-5	CASSPPPASSKYF
NA	TRBV18	TRBJ1-6	CASSPQGSNNSPLHF
TRBD1	TRBV5-1	TRBJ1-6	CASSFSGTDNSPLHF
NA	TRBV21-1	TRBJ2-5	CASSKGGDVHTQYF
TRBD2	TRBV14	TRBJ2-3	CASSPIAGVDTDTQYF
NA	TRBV7-8	TRBJ1-1	CASNSSPGGYTEAFF
TRBD1	TRBV18	TRBJ2-3	CASSPARDSPGGKGTQYF
NA	TRBV4-1	TRBJ2-2	CASSPERAYTGELFF
NA	TRBV7-8	TRBJ1-4	CASSLGGWEKLFF
TRBD1	TRBV7-8	TRBJ2-2	CASSLAMGQGAGTGELFF
TRBD1	TRBV28	TRBJ2-7	CASSSGGTGAYEQYF
TRBD2	TRBV7-9	TRBJ2-7	CASSLVSGGRNEQYF